This TCR beta chain was sequenced for a study of T cell responses to AZD1222 COVID-19 vaccine. About the research overall: Samples with a second dose at about 4 or about 12 weeks were pooled together.

J lost 6 bases, V lost 8 bases, and 7 bases had no gene match. The CDR3 runs 13 residues. Germline loops: CDR1 SNHLY, CDR2 FYNNEI. The method was immunoSEQ multiplex PCR; TCRdb's version includes in-frame clones alone and lacks a portion of them. The sample consists of some 120,000 clones, just under 95% of them appearing once. In the case of this clone: The antigen is undetermined.

Regarding the study as a whole: Mostly white British, mostly female donors; authors suggested clonal diversity may be underestimated. Spike-specific TCR breadth and depth rose after two AZD1222 doses. Every sample of the repertoires postdated the peak T cell response.

The chain links TRBV2 to TRBJ1-5; 7 nucleotides align to TRBD1. The sequence was obtained from an adult in good health. This specimen consisted of peripheral blood, obtained on day 0 of AZD1222 vaccination. This CDR3 reads CASDREGGQPQHF. In DNA form, the CDR3 reads TGTGCCAGCGACAGGGAGGGCGGTCAGCCCCAGCATTTT. Complete variable domain (other parts from reference TRBV2 and TRBJ1-5): EPEVTQTPSHQVTQMGQEVILRCVPISNHLYFYWYRQILGQKVEFLVSFYNNEISEKSEIFDDQFSVERPDGSNFTLKIRSTKLEDSAMYFCASDREGGQPQHFGDGTRLSIL.